These 17 T cell receptor beta chains came from one sample sequenced in a study of T cells in Graves' hyperthyroidism and ophthalmopathy. TCR beta CDR3 regions were amplified from RNA. HTBI primers were the set used in a first-round RT-PCR of the TCR CDR3. TCRdb independently ran MiXCR on the multiplex PCR reads; one entry per CDR3 protein. The sample includes 300,000 to 400,000 distinct CDR3 sequences, around a sixth of them seen just once. Sample: blood. The receptors here all came from a man aged 18 to 30 with Graves' ophthalmopathy.

There are many counts of this clonotype. The rearrangement joins TRBV20-1 to TRBJ2-7; D is possibly TRBD2 (6 bases). This CDR3 region has 15 residues. CDR1 is DFQATT, CDR2 SNEGSKA, per germline (reference sequence). Trimming took 0 bases from V and 1 from J, leaving 13 bases between them. For the CDR3, the DNA is TGCAGTGCTAGAGATGAGGGGACTGCTTCCTACGAGCAGTACTTC. It is translated as CSARDEGTASYEQYF.

This clonotype was counted at least ten times. The V and J genes are TRBV20-1 and TRBJ2-3; 11 positions match TRBD2. Germline assignment: CDR1 DFQATT and CDR2 SNEGSKA (reference sequence). J gave up 6 bases and V 3 bases, and 11 bases lay outside the gene matches. CDR3 size: 16 residues. CDR3 loop: CSASPTTSGARDTQYF. The DNA of the CDR3 is TGCAGTGCTAGTCCCACGACTAGCGGGGCGAGGGATACGCAGTATTTT.

This clonotype was seen many times. The CDR3 protein is CASSQDTEAFF. Written as DNA, the CDR3 is TGTGCCAGCAGCCAAGACACTGAAGCTTTCTTT. This chain joins TRBV3-1 and TRBJ1-1; D gene ambiguous. Between the trimmed V and J ends, which lost 0 bases and 4 bases, there was a span of 0 bases. This CDR3 spans 11 amino acids. Germline V CDR1 and CDR2: LGHDT, YNNKEL (reference sequence).

There are many counts of this clonotype. This rearrangement joins TRBV28 to TRBJ1-5; weak D call: TRBD1 (5 bases). Trimming pared 3 bases from V and 0 bases from J, leaving 12 bases between. This CDR3 region has 16 residues. The germline gives CDR1 MDHEN, CDR2 SYDVKM. CDR3 nucleotides: TGTGCCAGCAGTTTTGGTGTGAGGGGTAGCAATCAGCCCCAGCATTTT. It is translated as CASSFGVRGSNQPQHF.

The sample holds many counts of this clonotype. This sequence joins TRBV27 and TRBJ2-1; D possibly matches TRBD1 or TRBD2 (5 bases each). The CDR3 sequence is 14 residues long. V shed 8 bases and J shed 2 bases, with 13 bases lying between them. CDR1 MNHEY and CDR2 SMNVEV come from the germline V gene (reference sequence). The CDR3 DNA is TGTGCCAGCGCAAGGGACGGTCCCTACAATGAGCAGTTCTTC. Translating it yields CASARDGPYNEQFF.

The chain carries TRBV5-1 and TRBJ2-1, with 10 bases that match TRBD2. V lost 6 bases and J lost 5; bases outside the gene matches: 11. The CDR3 is 16 residues long. The germline V gene encodes CDR1 SGHRS and CDR2 YFSETQ. CDR3 in amino acids: CASTQGSSGSDNEQFF. The CDR3 DNA reads as TGCGCCAGCACCCAGGGGTCTAGCGGGAGTGACAATGAGCAGTTCTTC.

This clonotype appeared many times. The chain couples TRBV10-3 to TRBJ1-1; a possible D gene is TRBD1 (5 bases). In germline, CDR1 is ENHRY, CDR2 SYGVKD. V was trimmed by 10 bases and J by 1 base, leaving 13 bases between them. The CDR3 spans 13 residues. This chain's CDR3 is CATRGVSNTEAFF. The CDR3 nucleotides are TGTGCCACCCGAGGGGTGTCGAACACTGAAGCTTTCTTT.

The chain carries TRBV28 and TRBJ2-1, with 12 positions matching TRBD2. Trimming at V came to 6 bases and at J to 10 bases, leaving 4 bases not matched to a gene. The germline CDR1 and CDR2 sequences are MDHEN and SYDVKM. The CDR3 runs to 13 residues. This CDR3 reads CASRVTSGGEQFF. In DNA form, the CDR3 reads TGTGCCAGCAGGGTAACTAGCGGGGGGGAGCAGTTCTTC.

This clonotype was seen a few times. The chain employs TRBV5-4 and TRBJ2-1; 9 nucleotides match TRBD2. The junction had 7 bases not matched to a gene; V was cut back by 3 bases and J by 6 bases. The CDR3 is made up of 15 amino acids. Germline lookup yields CDR1 SGHNT and CDR2 YYREEE (reference sequence). CDR3 protein: CASSWGTSSINEQFF. Written as DNA, the CDR3 is TGTGCCAGCAGCTGGGGGACTAGCTCGATCAATGAGCAGTTCTTC.

This clonotype was found a few times. The rearrangement joins TRBV5-6 to TRBJ1-5; tentatively, D is TRBD1 (6 bases). This CDR3 region has 14 residues. The V gene lost 6 bases and the J gene lost 7 bases, with 17 bases spanning the gap. Germline CDR1 SGHDT, CDR2 YYEEEE. The CDR3 loop is CASTRGQGGQPQHF. The CDR3 DNA reads as TGTGCCAGCACCCGGGGGCAGGGAGGCCAGCCCCAGCATTTT.

The chain couples TRBV19 to TRBJ2-5, with D unresolved. This CDR3 is 14 amino acids long. CDR1 and CDR2 from the germline V gene are LNHDA and SQIVND (reference sequence). The germline V and J ends were trimmed by 6 bases and 1 base, with 12 bases remaining between them. This CDR3 is CASSPDGSQETQYF. The CDR3 nucleotides read TGTGCCAGTAGCCCGGACGGATCCCAAGAGACCCAGTACTTC.

The chain couples TRBV18 to TRBJ1-1; D is perhaps TRBD1 (6 bases). This CDR3 is built from 12 residues. The germline gives CDR1 KGHSH, CDR2 LQKENI. Trimming cost V 5 bases and J 7 bases, with 11 bases left between them. CDR3 residues: CASSVQGGEAFF. Written as DNA, the CDR3 is TGTGCCAGCTCAGTACAGGGAGGTGAAGCTTTCTTT.

At least ten counts were recorded for this clonotype. The V call is TRBV2, the J call TRBJ1-2, with 8 bases identical to TRBD1. There are 14 residues in the CDR3. Germline V CDR1 and CDR2: SNHLY, FYNNEI. The J segment lost 4 bases and the V segment lost 6 bases, leaving 7 bases of the junction unmatched. This chain's CDR3 is CASRGTGPFYGYTF. DNA for the CDR3: TGTGCCAGCAGGGGGACAGGACCCTTCTATGGCTACACCTTC.

This clonotype was picked up many times. The V call is TRBV2, the J call TRBJ1-6, with 7 bases matching TRBD1. Germline lookup yields CDR1 SNHLY and CDR2 FYNNEI. The CDR3 extends over 15 amino acids. After removal of 6 bases from V and 6 bases from J, the junction contained 8 bases not matched to a gene. CDR3 sequence: CASRGGQSFNSPLHF. The DNA for the CDR3 is TGTGCCAGCAGAGGGGGACAGTCTTTTAATTCACCCCTCCACTTT.

The chain joins TRBV2 to TRBJ2-7; 7 bases line up with TRBD1. Per the germline V gene, CDR1 is SNHLY and CDR2 is FYNNEI. V lost 8 bases and J lost 2; bases outside the gene matches: 6. The CDR3 sequence is 13 residues long. CDR3 DNA sequence: TGTGCCAGCGGACCGGGACAGACCTACGAGCAGTACTTC. Translated, it gives CASGPGQTYEQYF.

The V call is TRBV7-8, the J call TRBJ1-3, with D perhaps TRBD1 (6 bases). The CDR3 runs to 17 residues. V was pared by 2 bases and J by 2 bases, with 16 bases between. Germline V gene lookup returns CDR1 SGHVS and CDR2 FQNEAQ. The CDR3: CASSLLSPGGPGNTIYF. The CDR3 nucleotides are TGTGCCAGCAGCTTACTGTCCCCGGGGGGCCCTGGAAACACCATATATTTT.

There are a few counts of this clonotype. The chain links TRBV27 to TRBJ1-3; D may be TRBD1 (5 bases). The CDR3 loop spans 18 amino acids. Between the trimmed V and J ends, which lost 5 bases and 5 bases, there was a span of 25 bases. Germline CDR1 is MNHEY and CDR2 is SMNVEV (reference sequence). The chain's CDR3 is CASSPEPSTALLRNTIYF. The CDR3 DNA sequence: TGTGCCAGCAGTCCCGAACCCTCGACAGCACTCCTCCGAAACACCATATATTTT.